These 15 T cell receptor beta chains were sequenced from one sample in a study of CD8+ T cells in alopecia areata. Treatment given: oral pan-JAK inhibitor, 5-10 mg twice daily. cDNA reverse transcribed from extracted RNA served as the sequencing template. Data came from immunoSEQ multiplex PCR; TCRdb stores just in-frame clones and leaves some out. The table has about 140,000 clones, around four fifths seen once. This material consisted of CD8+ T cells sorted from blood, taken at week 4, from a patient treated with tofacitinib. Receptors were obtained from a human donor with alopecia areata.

The CDR3 DNA is TGCGCCAGCAGCCAAGAAAACTCACCCCTCCACTTT. Translation gives CASSQENSPLHF. V gene TRBV4-1 combines with J gene TRBJ1-6; D is uncertain. There are 12 residues in the CDR3. The germline CDR1 and CDR2 sequences are MGHRA and YSYEKL. V was trimmed by 0 bases and J by 10 bases, leaving 4 bases between them.

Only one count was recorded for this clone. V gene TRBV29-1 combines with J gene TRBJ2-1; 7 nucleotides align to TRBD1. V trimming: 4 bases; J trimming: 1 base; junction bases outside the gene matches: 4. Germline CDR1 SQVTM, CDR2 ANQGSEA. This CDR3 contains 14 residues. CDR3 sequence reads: CSVAPGQSYNEQFF. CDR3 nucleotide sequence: TGCAGCGTTGCACCGGGACAGTCCTACAATGAGCAGTTCTTC.

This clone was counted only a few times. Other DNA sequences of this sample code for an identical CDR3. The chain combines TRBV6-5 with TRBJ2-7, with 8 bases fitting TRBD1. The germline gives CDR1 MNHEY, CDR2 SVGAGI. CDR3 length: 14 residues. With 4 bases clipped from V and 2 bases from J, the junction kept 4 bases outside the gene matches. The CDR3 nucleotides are TGTGCCAGCAGTTTGGGGACAGGTCCCTACGAGCAGTACTTC. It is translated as CASSLGTGPYEQYF.

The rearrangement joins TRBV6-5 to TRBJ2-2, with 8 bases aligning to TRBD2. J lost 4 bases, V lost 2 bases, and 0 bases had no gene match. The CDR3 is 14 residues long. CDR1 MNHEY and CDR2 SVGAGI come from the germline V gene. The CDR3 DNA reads TGTGCCAGCAGTTACGGGACTAGCACCGGGGAGCTGTTTTTT. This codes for CASSYGTSTGELFF.

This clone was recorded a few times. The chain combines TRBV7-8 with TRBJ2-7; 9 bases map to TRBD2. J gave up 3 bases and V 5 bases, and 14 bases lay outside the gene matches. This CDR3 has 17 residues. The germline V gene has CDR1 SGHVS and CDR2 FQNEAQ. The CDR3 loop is CASSTPSAAGGLYEQYF. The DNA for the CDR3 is TGTGCCAGCAGCACCCCATCGGCAGCGGGGGGACTCTACGAGCAGTACTTC.

DNA for the CDR3: TGCGCCAGCAGTTCCCGAGGCAGATCAAGCTCCTACGAGCAGTACTTC. Translation gives CASSSRGRSSSYEQYF. V is TRBV5-1 and J is TRBJ2-7; no reliable D call. The V end was cut by 5 bases, the J end by 0 bases, with 18 bases between. This CDR3 has 16 residues. The germline V gene has CDR1 SGHRS and CDR2 YFSETQ.

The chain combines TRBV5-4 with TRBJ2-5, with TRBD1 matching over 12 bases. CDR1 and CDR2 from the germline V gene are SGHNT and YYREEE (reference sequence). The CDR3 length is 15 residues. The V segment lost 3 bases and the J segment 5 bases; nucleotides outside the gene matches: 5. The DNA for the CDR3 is TGTGCCAGCAGCTACGGGACAGGGGGCGAGGAGACCCAGTACTTC. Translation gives CASSYGTGGEETQYF.

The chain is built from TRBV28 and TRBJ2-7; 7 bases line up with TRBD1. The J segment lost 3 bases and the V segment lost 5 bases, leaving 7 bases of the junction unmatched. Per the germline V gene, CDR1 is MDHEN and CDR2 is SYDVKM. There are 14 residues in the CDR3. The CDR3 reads CASSIPGQLYEQYF. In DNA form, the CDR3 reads TGTGCCAGCAGTATCCCGGGACAGCTCTACGAGCAGTACTTC.

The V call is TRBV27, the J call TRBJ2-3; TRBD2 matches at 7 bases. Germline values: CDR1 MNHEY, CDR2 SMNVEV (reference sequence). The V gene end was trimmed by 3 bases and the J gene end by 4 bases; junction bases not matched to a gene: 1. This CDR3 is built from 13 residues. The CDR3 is CASSLGGSDTQYF. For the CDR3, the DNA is TGTGCCAGCAGTTTGGGGGGGTCAGATACGCAGTATTTT.

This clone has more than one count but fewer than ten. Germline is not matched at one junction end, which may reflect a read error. CDR3 protein: CASSPSHEETQYF. CDR3 DNA sequence: TGTGCTAGCAGCCCTAGTCACGAAGAGACCCAGTACTTC. This chain connects TRBV7-7 to TRBJ2-5; D is ambiguous. Germline loops: CDR1 SSHAT, CDR2 FNYEAQ (reference sequence). CDR3 length: 13 residues. The whole variable domain, filled in from reference TRBV7-7 and TRBJ2-5, reads GAGVSQSPRYKVTKRGQDVTLRCDPISSHATLYWYQQALGQGPEFLTYFNYEAQPDKSGLPSDRFSAERPEGSISTLTIQRTEQRDSAMYRCASSPSHEETQYFGPGTRLLVL.

The CDR3 loop reads CASSLGQMNTEAFF. CDR3 sequence (DNA): TGTGCCAGCAGTTTAGGACAGATGAACACTGAAGCTTTCTTT. This chain uses TRBV27 with TRBJ1-1; D might be TRBD1 (6 bases). Looked up from germline, CDR1 is MNHEY and CDR2 is SMNVEV (reference sequence). The CDR3 is made up of 14 amino acids. V lost 2 bases and J lost 0, with 7 bases in between.

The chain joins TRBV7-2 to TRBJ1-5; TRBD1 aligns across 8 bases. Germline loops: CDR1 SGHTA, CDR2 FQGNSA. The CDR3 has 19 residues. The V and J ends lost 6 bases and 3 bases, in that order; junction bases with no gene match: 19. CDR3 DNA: TGTGCCAGCAGTCAAAGGGGGACAGGAAACGGGAGGGCCAATCAGCCCCAGCATTTT. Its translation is CASSQRGTGNGRANQPQHF.

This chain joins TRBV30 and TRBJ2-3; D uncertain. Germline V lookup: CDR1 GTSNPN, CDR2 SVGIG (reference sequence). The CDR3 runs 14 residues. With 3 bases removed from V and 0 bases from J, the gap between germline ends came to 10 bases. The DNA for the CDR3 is TGTGCCTGGAGCGGGTCTTCTAGCACAGATACGCAGTATTTT. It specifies CAWSGSSSTDTQYF.

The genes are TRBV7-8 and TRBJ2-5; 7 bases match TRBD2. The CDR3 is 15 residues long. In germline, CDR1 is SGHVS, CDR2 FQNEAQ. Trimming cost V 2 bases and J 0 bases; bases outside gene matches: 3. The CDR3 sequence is CASSLWGGYQETQYF. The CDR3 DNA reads TGTGCCAGCAGCTTATGGGGAGGGTACCAAGAGACCCAGTACTTC.

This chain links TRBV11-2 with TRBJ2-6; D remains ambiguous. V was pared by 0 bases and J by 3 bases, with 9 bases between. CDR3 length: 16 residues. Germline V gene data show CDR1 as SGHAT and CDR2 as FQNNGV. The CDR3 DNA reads TGTGCCAGCAGCTTAGAGGTAGTCGGTGGGGCCAACGTCCTGACTTTC. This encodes CASSLEVVGGANVLTF.